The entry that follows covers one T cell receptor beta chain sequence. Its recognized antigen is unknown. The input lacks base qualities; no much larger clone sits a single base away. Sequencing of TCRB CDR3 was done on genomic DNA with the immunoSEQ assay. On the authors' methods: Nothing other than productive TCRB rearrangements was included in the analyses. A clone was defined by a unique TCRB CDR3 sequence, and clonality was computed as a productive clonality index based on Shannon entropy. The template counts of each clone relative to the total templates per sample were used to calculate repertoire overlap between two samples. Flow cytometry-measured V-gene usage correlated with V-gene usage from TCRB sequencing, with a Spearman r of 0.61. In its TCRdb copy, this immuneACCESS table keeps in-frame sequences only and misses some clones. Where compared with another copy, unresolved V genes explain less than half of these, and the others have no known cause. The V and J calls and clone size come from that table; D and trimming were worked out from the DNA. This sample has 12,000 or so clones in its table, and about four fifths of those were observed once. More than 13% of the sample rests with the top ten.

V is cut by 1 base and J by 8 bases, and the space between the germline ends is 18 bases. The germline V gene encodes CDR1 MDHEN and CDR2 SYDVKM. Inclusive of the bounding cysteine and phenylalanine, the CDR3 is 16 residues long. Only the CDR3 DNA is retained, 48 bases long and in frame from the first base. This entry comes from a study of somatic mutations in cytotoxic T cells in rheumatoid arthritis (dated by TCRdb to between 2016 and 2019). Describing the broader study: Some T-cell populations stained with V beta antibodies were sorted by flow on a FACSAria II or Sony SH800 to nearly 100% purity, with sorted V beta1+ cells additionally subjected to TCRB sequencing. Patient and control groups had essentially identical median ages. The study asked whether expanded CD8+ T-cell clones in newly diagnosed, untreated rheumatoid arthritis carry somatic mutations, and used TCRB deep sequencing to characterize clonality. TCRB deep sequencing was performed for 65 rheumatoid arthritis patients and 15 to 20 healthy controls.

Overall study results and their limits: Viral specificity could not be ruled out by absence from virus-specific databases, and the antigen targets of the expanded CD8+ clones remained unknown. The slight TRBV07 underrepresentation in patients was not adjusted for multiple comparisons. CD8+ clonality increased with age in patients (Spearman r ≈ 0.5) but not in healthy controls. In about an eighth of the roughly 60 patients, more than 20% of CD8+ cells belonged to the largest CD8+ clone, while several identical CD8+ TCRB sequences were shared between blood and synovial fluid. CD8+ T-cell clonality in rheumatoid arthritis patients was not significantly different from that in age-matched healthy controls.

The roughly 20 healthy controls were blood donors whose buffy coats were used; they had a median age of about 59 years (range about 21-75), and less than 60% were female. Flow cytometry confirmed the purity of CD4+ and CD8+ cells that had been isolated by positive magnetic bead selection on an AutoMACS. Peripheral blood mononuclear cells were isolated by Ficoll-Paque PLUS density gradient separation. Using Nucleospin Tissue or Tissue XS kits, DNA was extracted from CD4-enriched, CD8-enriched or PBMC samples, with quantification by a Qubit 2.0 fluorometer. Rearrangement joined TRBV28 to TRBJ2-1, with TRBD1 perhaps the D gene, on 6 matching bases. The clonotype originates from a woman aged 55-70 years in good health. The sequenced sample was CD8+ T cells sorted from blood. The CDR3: CASSLFETGTLYEQFF. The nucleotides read TGTGCCAGCAGTTTATTCGAAACCGGGACACTTTATGAGCAGTTCTTC.